The 11 T cell receptor beta chains below all came from one sample that was sequenced in a study of blood T cell repertoires in COVID-19. Data came from immunoSEQ multiplex PCR; TCRdb stores just in-frame clones and leaves some out. The top ten clones hold less than 1% of a sample with about 110,000 clones, 71% of them seen once. The specimen was peripheral blood. These TCRs come from a human donor with acute or convalescent COVID-19. The donor label of this sample is uncertain.

V gene TRBV2 combines with J gene TRBJ1-5; possible D gene TRBD1, 6 bases. Germline V lookup: CDR1 SNHLY, CDR2 FYNNEI. Trimming took off 6 bases at V and 7 bases at J, with 16 bases between the two ends. This CDR3 has 14 amino acids. CDR3: CASSLWQGNQPQHF. CDR3 bases: TGTGCCAGCAGCCTGTGGCAGGGGAACCAGCCCCAGCATTTT.

The chain uses TRBV29-1 and TRBJ2-3, with TRBD1 identical over 11 bases. CDR1 is SQVTM and CDR2 is ANQGSEA in the germline V gene. Trimming took 8 bases from V and 2 from J; bases not matched to a gene: 6. The CDR3 is made up of 14 amino acids. CDR3 residues: CSSGQGAITDTQYF. The CDR3, as DNA: TGCAGCTCCGGACAGGGGGCTATCACAGATACGCAGTATTTT.

The CDR3 DNA sequence: TGTGCCAGCAGTGACAGGGGATTGGGCACTGAAGCTTTCTTT. Residues: CASSDRGLGTEAFF. The chain couples TRBV2 to TRBJ1-1; D possibly corresponds to TRBD1 (6 bases). Trimming cost V 3 bases and J 4 bases, with 12 bases left between them. CDR1 is SNHLY, CDR2 FYNNEI, per germline. This CDR3 spans 14 amino acids. Full variable domain (rest looked up from reference TRBV2 and TRBJ1-1): EPEVTQTPSHQVTQMGQEVILRCVPISNHLYFYWYRQILGQKVEFLVSFYNNEISEKSEIFDDQFSVERPDGSNFTLKIRSTKLEDSAMYFCASSDRGLGTEAFFGQGTRLTVV.

This clone was picked up one time. The V gene is TRBV7-3, the J gene TRBJ1-2; D is perhaps TRBD1 (5 bases). Trimming left V 2 bases short and J 0 bases short, with 10 bases between. Germline CDR1 is SGHTA and CDR2 is FQGTGA. The CDR3 is 15 residues long. The chain's CDR3 is CASSLVPTANYGYTF. CDR3 nucleotide sequence: TGTGCCAGCAGCTTAGTCCCGACAGCTAACTATGGCTACACCTTC. Full variable domain (missing parts from reference TRBV7-3 and TRBJ1-2): GAGVSQTPSNKVTEKGKYVELRCDPISGHTALYWYRQSLGQGPEFLIYFQGTGAADDSGLPNDRFFAVRPEGSVSTLKIQRTERGDSAVYLCASSLVPTANYGYTFGSGTRLTVV.

The rearrangement links TRBV18 to TRBJ1-5, with 8 bases identical to TRBD1. Germline CDR1 is KGHSH and CDR2 is LQKENI. The V gene end was trimmed by 2 bases and the J gene end by 5 bases; junction bases not matched to a gene: 8. The CDR3 extends over 16 amino acids. This CDR3 is CASSPAQGALDQPQHF. In nucleotides, the CDR3 is TGTGCCAGCTCACCAGCTCAGGGGGCGCTTGATCAGCCCCAGCATTTT.

This clone was detected once. The rearrangement links TRBV7-3 to TRBJ2-5; perhaps TRBD1 as D (6 bases). In germline, CDR1 is SGHTA, CDR2 FQGTGA. This CDR3 has 14 residues. V was trimmed by 5 bases and J by 1 base, leaving 11 bases between them. The CDR3 is CASSLTGPQETQYF. In DNA, the CDR3 is TGTGCCAGCAGCCTGACAGGTCCCCAAGAGACCCAGTACTTC.

The rearrangement links TRBV14 to TRBJ2-7; 9 bases align to TRBD1. The CDR3 is 17 amino acids. Germline CDR1 reads SGHDN; CDR2 reads FVKESK. The V and J ends lost 3 bases and 1 base, in that order; junction bases with no gene match: 10. CDR3 amino acids: CASSHRTGDILSYEQYF. In DNA form, the CDR3 reads TGTGCCAGCAGCCACCGGACAGGGGACATCCTTTCCTACGAGCAGTACTTC.

This chain links TRBV15 with TRBJ2-3; D gene uncertain. Germline assignment: CDR1 LNHNV and CDR2 YYDKDF (reference sequence). The CDR3 consists of 16 residues. The V gene lost 1 base and the J gene lost 3 bases, with 14 bases spanning the gap. The CDR3 DNA sequence: TGTGCCACCAGCAGAGGTCTGTCCCCCGGGACAGATACGCAGTATTTT. Its protein is CATSRGLSPGTDTQYF.

Sample share makes this clone medium-sized (0.01 to 0.1%). The chain carries TRBV28 and TRBJ2-3, with no clear D. Germline-derived CDR1 and CDR2 are MDHEN and SYDVKM. The CDR3 is 14 residues long. The V gene lost 3 bases and the J gene lost 3 bases, with 10 bases spanning the gap. CDR3 region: CASSFLAGTDTQYF. The CDR3 region has the DNA TGTGCCAGCAGTTTTTTAGCTGGAACAGATACGCAGTATTTT.

This clone showed up just once. Given a much more abundant clone one base away, this may be a read error. V and J are TRBV13 and TRBJ1-2, with D possibly TRBD1 on 6 matching bases. This CDR3 is built from 13 residues. Trimming took 4 bases from V and 4 from J, leaving 10 bases between them. The germline CDR1 and CDR2 sequences are PRHDT and FYEKMQ (reference sequence). The CDR3 spells CASSSRGAYGYTF. The CDR3 DNA sequence: TGTGCCAGCAGCTCCCGGGGGGCCTATGGCTACACCTTC. The variable domain in full, completed from reference TRBV13 and TRBJ1-2, reads AAGVIQSPRHLIKEKRETATLKCYPIPRHDTVYWYQQGPGQDPQFLISFYEKMQSDKGSIPDRFSAQQFSDYHSELNMSSLELGDSALYFCASSSRGAYGYTFGSGTRLTVV.

V is TRBV7-6 and J is TRBJ2-3, with D unclear. Germline V gene data show CDR1 as SGHVS and CDR2 as FNYEAQ. The CDR3 spans 15 residues. V lost 1 base to trimming and J lost 0 bases, with 8 bases between them. The CDR3 here is CASSLGFTSTDTQYF. The CDR3 region has the DNA TGTGCCAGCAGCTTAGGCTTCACTAGCACAGATACGCAGTATTTT. Full variable domain (outside the CDR3, taken from reference TRBV7-6 and TRBJ2-3): GAGVSQSPRYKVTKRGQDVALRCDPISGHVSLYWYRQALGQGPEFLTYFNYEAQQDKSGLPNDRFSAERPEGSISTLTIQRTEQRDSAMYRCASSLGFTSTDTQYFGPGTRLTVL.